Listed below are T cell receptor beta chains from one sample, sequenced in a study of blood T cell repertoires in COVID-19. Sequencing was performed with immunoSEQ multiplex PCR; in TCRdb, only in-frame clones are kept and a portion is missing. Altogether hundreds of thousands of clones are present, about 85% being singletons, with the ten largest covering around 0.97%. The sample consisted of peripheral blood. The receptors were gathered from a man aged 35 to 55 with acute or convalescent COVID-19. Each CDR3 is given with its conserved first and last residue. The order of the fields is J gene, D gene, clone size, V gene, CDR3 DNA, CDR3 protein. D genes are given only for firm matches. The size entry is marked missing in some rows and otherwise reads once, few, many or a size class.

J: TRBJ1-5; D: -; size: once; V: TRBV19; DNA: TGTGCCAGTAGTGCCCCTAACAGTAATCAGCCCCAGCATTTT; CDR3: CASSAPNSNQPQHF
J: TRBJ2-3; D: TRBD2; size: -; V: TRBV2; DNA: TGTGCCAGCAGTGCCCCCGGGACTAGCGGGGGGGCGAATACGCAGTATTTT; CDR3: CASSAPGTSGGANTQYF
J: TRBJ1-6; D: TRBD1; size: -; V: TRBV18; DNA: TGTGCCAGCTCACCAAAGGTAGACAGGGGGAATTCACCCCTCCACTTT; CDR3: CASSPKVDRGNSPLHF
J: TRBJ1-5; D: TRBD1; size: -; V: TRBV13; DNA: TGTGCCAGCAGCTTACAGGGACAGGGCAATCAGCCCCAGCATTTT; CDR3: CASSLQGQGNQPQHF
J: TRBJ2-1; D: TRBD2; size: few; V: TRBV2; DNA: TGTGCCAGCAGAGTTACTCGGGGGGGCATTGAGCAGTTCTTC; CDR3: CASRVTRGGIEQFF
J: TRBJ1-4; D: -; size: -; V: TRBV5-6; DNA: TGTGCCAGCAGCACGGGGTGGGGAAATGAAAAACTGTTTTTT; CDR3: CASSTGWGNEKLFF
J: TRBJ2-5; D: -; size: -; V: TRBV19; DNA: TGTGCCAGCGGCCGGGACTACCAAGAGACCCAGTACTTC; CDR3: CASGRDYQETQYF
J: TRBJ1-3; D: -; size: once; V: TRBV9; DNA: TGTGCCAGCAGCGTTCACTCTGCAGGGACTGGAAACACCATATATTTT; CDR3: CASSVHSAGTGNTIYF
J: TRBJ1-5; D: -; size: -; V: TRBV6-5; DNA: TGTGCCAGCAGTTCAACCCAGGGGATTACGGGTCAGCCCCAGCATTTT; CDR3: CASSSTQGITGQPQHF
J: TRBJ2-2; D: -; size: -; V: TRBV7-3; DNA: TGTGCCAGCAGCCAGGCGGGGGAGCTGTTTTTT; CDR3: CASSQAGELFF
J: TRBJ1-2; D: -; size: few; V: TRBV25-1; DNA: TGTGCCAGCAGTGAATTTGGGGCGCAAGGCTACACCTTC; CDR3: CASSEFGAQGYTF
J: TRBJ1-1; D: -; size: -; V: TRBV10-3; DNA: TGTGCCATCAGTGGGACGGTAGACAGTAACACTGAAGCTTTCTTT; CDR3: CAISGTVDSNTEAFF
J: TRBJ2-7; D: TRBD1; size: -; V: TRBV24-1; DNA: TGTGCCACCAGTGATCCGGGACAGGGGGGCTACGAGCAGTACTTC; CDR3: CATSDPGQGGYEQYF
J: TRBJ1-4; D: TRBD1; size: -; V: TRBV2; DNA: TGTGCCAGCAGTGTTAACAGGGGAGAGGAAAAACTGTTTTTT; CDR3: CASSVNRGEEKLFF
J: TRBJ1-1; D: -; size: -; V: TRBV3-1/TRBV3-2; DNA: TGTGCCAGCAGCCAAGCCGGAGGATCTGAAGCTTTCTTT; CDR3: CASSQAGGSEAFF
J: TRBJ1-5; D: TRBD1; size: -; V: TRBV12-5; DNA: TGTGCTAGTGCCTCATGGACAGGGGGCAATCAGCCCCAGCATTTT; CDR3: CASASWTGGNQPQHF
J: TRBJ1-5; D: -; size: -; V: TRBV2; DNA: TGTGCCAGCAGTCTGGCTGGCGGGAATCAGCCCCAGCATTTT; CDR3: CASSLAGGNQPQHF
J: TRBJ2-5; D: TRBD2; size: -; V: TRBV7-6; DNA: TGTGCCAGCAGCAAGGGACTAGCGGGCCTCCAAGAGACCCAGTACTTC; CDR3: CASSKGLAGLQETQYF
J: TRBJ1-1; D: -; size: -; V: TRBV6-5; DNA: TGTGCCAGCAGTTCCACAGGGCTCACTGAAGCTTTCTTT; CDR3: CASSSTGLTEAFF
J: TRBJ1-5; D: TRBD1; size: few; V: TRBV5-8; DNA: TGTGCCAGCAGACTGACAGGGAACAATCAGCCCCAGCATTTT; CDR3: CASRLTGNNQPQHF
J: TRBJ2-3; D: TRBD2; size: -; V: TRBV9; DNA: TGTGCCAGCAGTTCGTCCGGGGGGAGGATAGATACGCAGTATTTT; CDR3: CASSSSGGRIDTQYF
J: TRBJ1-2; D: TRBD1; size: -; V: TRBV15; DNA: TGTGCCACCAGCGGAGCCGGACAGGGGGCGGATGGCTACACCTTC; CDR3: CATSGAGQGADGYTF
J: TRBJ2-5; D: TRBD2; size: -; V: TRBV7-6; DNA: TGTGCCAGCAGCTTAGCCTGGACTAGCGGGGGGCACCAAGAGACCCAGTACTTC; CDR3: CASSLAWTSGGHQETQYF
J: TRBJ1-2; D: TRBD1; size: -; V: TRBV15; DNA: TGTGCCACCAGCAGAGGACTTACAGGGGAAGGTGGCTACACCTTC; CDR3: CATSRGLTGEGGYTF
J: TRBJ2-2; D: TRBD2; size: -; V: TRBV2; DNA: TGTGCCAGCAGTGAGGGGACTAGCGGGAACACCGGGGAGCTGTTTTTT; CDR3: CASSEGTSGNTGELFF
J: TRBJ1-1; D: -; size: -; V: TRBV2; DNA: TGTGCCAGCAGGGTCGAGGGGAACACTGAAGCTTTCTTT; CDR3: CASRVEGNTEAFF
J: TRBJ2-7; D: TRBD2; size: -; V: TRBV2; DNA: TGTGCCAGCCTTGGGGCGGGGGGCACCTACGAGCAGTACTTC; CDR3: CASLGAGGTYEQYF
J: TRBJ1-4; D: -; size: -; V: TRBV11-2; DNA: TGTGCCAGCAGCCCAGGGACATTTGCAACTAATGAAAAACTGTTTTTT; CDR3: CASSPGTFATNEKLFF
J: TRBJ1-2; D: TRBD1; size: -; V: TRBV7-3; DNA: TGTGCCAGCAGCCTGACAGGGGGGGACTATGGCTACACCTTC; CDR3: CASSLTGGDYGYTF
J: TRBJ1-2; D: TRBD1; size: few; V: TRBV6-4; DNA: TGTGCCAGCAGTCAGGGGACAGGGGAAGGATATGGCTACACCTTC; CDR3: CASSQGTGEGYGYTF
J: TRBJ1-4; D: -; size: -; V: TRBV6-5; DNA: TGTGCCAGCACGGGGAGTCCTAATGAAAAACTGTTTTTT; CDR3: CASTGSPNEKLFF
J: TRBJ1-2; D: TRBD1; size: once; V: TRBV12-3/TRBV12-4; DNA: TGTGCCAGCGGACAACAGGGGGCTGGTGGCTACACCTTC; CDR3: CASGQQGAGGYTF
J: TRBJ1-5; D: -; size: -; V: TRBV20-1; DNA: TGCAGTGCTAGTGTCCTCAATCAGCCCCAGCATTTT; CDR3: CSASVLNQPQHF
J: TRBJ2-4; D: -; size: -; V: TRBV7-9; DNA: TGTGCCAGCAGCCCACAGGGTAACATTCAGTACTTC; CDR3: CASSPQGNIQYF
J: TRBJ1-2; D: -; size: -; V: TRBV5-4; DNA: TGTGCCAGCAGCTTGGGAGGAGTAGGCTATGGCTACACCTTC; CDR3: CASSLGGVGYGYTF
J: TRBJ1-2; D: -; size: -; V: TRBV7-9; DNA: TGTGCCAGCAGCTTACAGAAAGCTAACTATGGCTACACCTTC; CDR3: CASSLQKANYGYTF
J: TRBJ1-2; D: -; size: -; V: TRBV7-2; DNA: TGTGCCAGCAGCTTAGCTGCTCCAGCTAACTATGGCTACACCTTC; CDR3: CASSLAAPANYGYTF